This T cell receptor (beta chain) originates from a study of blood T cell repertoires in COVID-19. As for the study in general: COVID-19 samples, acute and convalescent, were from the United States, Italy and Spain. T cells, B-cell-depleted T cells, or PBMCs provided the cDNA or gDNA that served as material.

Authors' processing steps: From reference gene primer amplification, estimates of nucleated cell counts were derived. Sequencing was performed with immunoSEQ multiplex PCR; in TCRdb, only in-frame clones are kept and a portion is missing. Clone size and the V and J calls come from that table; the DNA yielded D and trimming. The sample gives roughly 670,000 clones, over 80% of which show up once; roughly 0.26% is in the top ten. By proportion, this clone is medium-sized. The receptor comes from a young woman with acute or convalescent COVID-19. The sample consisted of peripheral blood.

The CDR3 region has the DNA TGTGCCAGCAGCTTGCTGGGACAGGGGCCAGGGGTCTACACCTTC. It yields the protein CASSLLGQGPGVYTF. The V and J genes are TRBV7-9 and TRBJ1-2, with TRBD1 matching 10 bases. Germline V CDR1 and CDR2: SEHNR, FQNEAQ (reference sequence). The V segment lost 3 bases and the J segment 10 bases; nucleotides outside the gene matches: 11. This CDR3 is 15 amino acids long.